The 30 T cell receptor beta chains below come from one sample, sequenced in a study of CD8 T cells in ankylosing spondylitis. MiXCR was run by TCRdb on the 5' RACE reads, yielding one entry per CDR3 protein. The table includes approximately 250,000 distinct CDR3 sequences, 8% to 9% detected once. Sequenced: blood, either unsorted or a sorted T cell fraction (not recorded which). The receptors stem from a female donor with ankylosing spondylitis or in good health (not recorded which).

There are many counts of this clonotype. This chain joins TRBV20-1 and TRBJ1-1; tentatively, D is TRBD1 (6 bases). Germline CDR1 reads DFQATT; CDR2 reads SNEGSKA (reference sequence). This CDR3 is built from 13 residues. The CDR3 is CSVARDMNTEAFF. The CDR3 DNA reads TGCAGCGTGGCGAGGGACATGAACACTGAAGCTTTCTTT.

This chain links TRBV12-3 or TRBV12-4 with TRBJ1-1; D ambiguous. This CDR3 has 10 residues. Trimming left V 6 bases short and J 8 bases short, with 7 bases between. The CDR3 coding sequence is TGTGCCAGCAGCGGACCCGAAGCTTTCTTT. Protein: CASSGPEAFF.

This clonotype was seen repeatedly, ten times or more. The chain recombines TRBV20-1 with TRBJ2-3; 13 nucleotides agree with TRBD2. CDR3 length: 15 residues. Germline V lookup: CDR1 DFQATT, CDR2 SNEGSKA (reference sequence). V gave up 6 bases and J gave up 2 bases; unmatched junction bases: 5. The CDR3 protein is CSARTSGGHTDTQYF. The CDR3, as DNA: TGCAGTGCCAGGACTAGCGGGGGACACACAGATACGCAGTATTTT.

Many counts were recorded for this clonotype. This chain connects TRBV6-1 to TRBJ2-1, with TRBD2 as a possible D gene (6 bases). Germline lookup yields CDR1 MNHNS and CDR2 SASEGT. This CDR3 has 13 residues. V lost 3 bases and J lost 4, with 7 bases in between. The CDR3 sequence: CASSEEGYNEQFF. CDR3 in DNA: TGTGCCAGCAGTGAGGAGGGTTACAATGAGCAGTTCTTC.

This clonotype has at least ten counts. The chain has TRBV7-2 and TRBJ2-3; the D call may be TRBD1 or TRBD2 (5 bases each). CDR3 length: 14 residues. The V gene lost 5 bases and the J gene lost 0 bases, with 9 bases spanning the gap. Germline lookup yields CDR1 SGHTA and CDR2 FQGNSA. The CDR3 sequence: CASSRDQSTDTQYF. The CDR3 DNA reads TGTGCCAGCAGCCGGGACCAAAGCACAGATACGCAGTATTTT.

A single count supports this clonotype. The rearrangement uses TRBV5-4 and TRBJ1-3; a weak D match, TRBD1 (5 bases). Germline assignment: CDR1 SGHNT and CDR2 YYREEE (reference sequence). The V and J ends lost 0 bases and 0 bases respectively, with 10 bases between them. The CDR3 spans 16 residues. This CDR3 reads CASSLGGGLSGNTIYF. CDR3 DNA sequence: TGTGCCAGCAGCTTGGGGGGCGGCCTCTCTGGAAACACCATATATTTT.

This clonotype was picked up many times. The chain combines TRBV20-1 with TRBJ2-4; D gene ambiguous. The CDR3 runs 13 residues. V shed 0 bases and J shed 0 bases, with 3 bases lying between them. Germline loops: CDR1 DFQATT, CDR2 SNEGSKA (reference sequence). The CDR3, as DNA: TGCAGTGCTAGAGATCCAGCCAAAAACATTCAGTACTTC. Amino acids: CSARDPAKNIQYF.

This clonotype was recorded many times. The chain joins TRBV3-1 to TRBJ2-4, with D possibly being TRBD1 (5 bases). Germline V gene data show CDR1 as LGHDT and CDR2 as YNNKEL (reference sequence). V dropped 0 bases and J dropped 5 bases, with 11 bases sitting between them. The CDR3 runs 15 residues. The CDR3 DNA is TGTGCCAGCAGCCAAGATAGACAGCATCAAAACATTCAGTACTTC. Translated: CASSQDRQHQNIQYF.

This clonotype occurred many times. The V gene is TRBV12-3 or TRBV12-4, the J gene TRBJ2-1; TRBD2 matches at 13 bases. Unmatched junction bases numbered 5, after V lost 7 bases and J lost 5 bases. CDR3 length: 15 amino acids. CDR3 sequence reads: CASTLGLAGNNEQFF. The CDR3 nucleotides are TGTGCCAGCACGCTGGGACTAGCGGGAAACAATGAGCAGTTCTTC.

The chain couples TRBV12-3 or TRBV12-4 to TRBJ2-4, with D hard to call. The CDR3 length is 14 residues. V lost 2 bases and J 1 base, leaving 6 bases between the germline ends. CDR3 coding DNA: TGTGCCAGCAGTTTACTCGGGGCCAAAAACATTCAGTACTTC. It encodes CASSLLGAKNIQYF.

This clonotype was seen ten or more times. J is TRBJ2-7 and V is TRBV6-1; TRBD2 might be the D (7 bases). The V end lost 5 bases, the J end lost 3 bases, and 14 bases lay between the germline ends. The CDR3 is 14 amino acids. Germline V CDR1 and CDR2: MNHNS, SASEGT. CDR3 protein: CASSRGGIDYEQYF. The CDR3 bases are TGTGCCAGCAGTAGGGGGGGAATCGACTACGAGCAGTACTTC.

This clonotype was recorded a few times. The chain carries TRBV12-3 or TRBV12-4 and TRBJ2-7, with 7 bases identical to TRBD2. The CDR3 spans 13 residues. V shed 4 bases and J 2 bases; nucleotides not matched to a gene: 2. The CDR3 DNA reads TGTGCCAGCAGTTGGCGGGAGACCTACGAGCAGTACTTC. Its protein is CASSWRETYEQYF.

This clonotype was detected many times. The DNA of the CDR3 is TGTGCCAGCAGGACTGGGACTAGCGGCTCCTACGAGCAGTACTTC. It encodes CASRTGTSGSYEQYF. The chain carries TRBV7-2 and TRBJ2-7; 11 bases agree with TRBD2. The V segment lost 6 bases and the J segment 0 bases; nucleotides outside the gene matches: 4. Germline lookup yields CDR1 SGHTA and CDR2 FQGNSA. This CDR3 has 15 residues.

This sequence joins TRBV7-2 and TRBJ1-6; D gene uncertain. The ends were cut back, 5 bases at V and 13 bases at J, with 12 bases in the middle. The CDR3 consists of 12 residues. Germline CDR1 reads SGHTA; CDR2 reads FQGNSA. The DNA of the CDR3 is TGTGCCAGCAGCCGCGACTCGGGGCCCCTCCACTTT. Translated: CASSRDSGPLHF.

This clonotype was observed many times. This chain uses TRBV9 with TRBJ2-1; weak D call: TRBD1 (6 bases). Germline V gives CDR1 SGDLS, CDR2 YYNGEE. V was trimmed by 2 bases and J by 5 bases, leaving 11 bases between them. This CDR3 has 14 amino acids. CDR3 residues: CASSVGRQDNEQFF. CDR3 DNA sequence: TGTGCCAGCAGCGTCGGTAGACAGGACAATGAGCAGTTCTTC.

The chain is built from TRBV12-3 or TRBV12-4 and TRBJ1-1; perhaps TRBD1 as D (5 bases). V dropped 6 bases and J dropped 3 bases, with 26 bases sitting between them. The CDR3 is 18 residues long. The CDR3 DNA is TGTGCCAGCAGCCCCCTAATGACCAGGAGGGGAGACGACACTGAAGCTTTCTTT. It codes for CASSPLMTRRGDDTEAFF.

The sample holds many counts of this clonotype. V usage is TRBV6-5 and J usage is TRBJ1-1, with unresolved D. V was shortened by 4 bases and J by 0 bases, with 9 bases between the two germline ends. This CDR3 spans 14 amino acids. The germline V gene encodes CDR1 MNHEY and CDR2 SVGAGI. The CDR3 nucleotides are TGTGCCAGCAGTTTCAATCCGATGAACACTGAAGCTTTCTTT. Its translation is CASSFNPMNTEAFF.

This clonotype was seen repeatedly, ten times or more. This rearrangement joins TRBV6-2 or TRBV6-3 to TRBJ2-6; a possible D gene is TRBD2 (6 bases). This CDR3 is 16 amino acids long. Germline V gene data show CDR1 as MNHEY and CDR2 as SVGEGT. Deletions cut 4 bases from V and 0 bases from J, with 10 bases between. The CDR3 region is CASSSPGGSGANVLTF. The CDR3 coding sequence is TGTGCCAGCAGTTCCCCCGGGGGCTCTGGGGCCAACGTCCTGACTTTC.

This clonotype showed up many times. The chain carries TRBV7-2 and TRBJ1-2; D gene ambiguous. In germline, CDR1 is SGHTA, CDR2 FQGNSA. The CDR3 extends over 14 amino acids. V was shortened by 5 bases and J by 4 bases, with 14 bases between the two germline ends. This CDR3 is CASSLWTVSYGYTF. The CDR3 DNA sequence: TGTGCCAGCAGCCTTTGGACGGTGAGCTATGGCTACACCTTC.

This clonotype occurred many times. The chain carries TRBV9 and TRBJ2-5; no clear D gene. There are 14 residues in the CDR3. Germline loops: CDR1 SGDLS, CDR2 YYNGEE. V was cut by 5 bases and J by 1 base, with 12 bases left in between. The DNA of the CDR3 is TGTGCCAGCAGTCTCGATACATCCCAAGAGACCCAGTACTTC. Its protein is CASSLDTSQETQYF.

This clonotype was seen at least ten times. CDR3 in DNA: TGTGCCAGCAGCCTAAATAGCGGAGCTGGGGATACGCAGTATTTT. The encoded protein is CASSLNSGAGDTQYF. The rearrangement uses TRBV5-6 and TRBJ2-3, with D possibly being TRBD2 (6 bases). CDR1 is SGHDT, CDR2 YYEEEE, per germline. This CDR3 contains 15 residues. Trimming shortened V by 4 bases and J by 6 bases, and 18 bases separated the two germline ends.

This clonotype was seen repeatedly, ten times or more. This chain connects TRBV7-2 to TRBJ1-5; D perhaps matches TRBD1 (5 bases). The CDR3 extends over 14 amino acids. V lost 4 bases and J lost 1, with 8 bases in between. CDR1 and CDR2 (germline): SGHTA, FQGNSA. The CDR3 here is CASSSGRSNQPQHF. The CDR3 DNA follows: TGTGCCAGCAGCTCGGGACGGAGCAATCAGCCCCAGCATTTT.

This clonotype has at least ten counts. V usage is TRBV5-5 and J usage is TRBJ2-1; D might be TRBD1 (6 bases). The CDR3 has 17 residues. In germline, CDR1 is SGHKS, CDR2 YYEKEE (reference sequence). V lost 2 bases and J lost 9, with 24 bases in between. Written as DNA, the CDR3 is TGTGCCAGCAGCTTCTATCAGGGTCACCGCTTCAGGGGTGAGCAGTTCTTC. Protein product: CASSFYQGHRFRGEQFF.

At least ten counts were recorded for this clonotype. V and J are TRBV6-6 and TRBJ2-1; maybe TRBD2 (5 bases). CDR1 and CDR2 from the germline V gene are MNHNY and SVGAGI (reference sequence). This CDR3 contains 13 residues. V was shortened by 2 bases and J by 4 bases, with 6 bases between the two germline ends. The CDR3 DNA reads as TGTGCCAGCAGTTACGGCGGGTACAATGAGCAGTTCTTC. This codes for CASSYGGYNEQFF.

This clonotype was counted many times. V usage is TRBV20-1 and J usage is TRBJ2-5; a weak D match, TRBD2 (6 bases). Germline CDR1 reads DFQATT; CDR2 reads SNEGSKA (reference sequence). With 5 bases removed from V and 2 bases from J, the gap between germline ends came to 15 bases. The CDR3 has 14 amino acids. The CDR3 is CSAPRGWGQETQYF. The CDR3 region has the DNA TGCAGTGCTCCCCGGGGGTGGGGACAAGAGACCCAGTACTTC.

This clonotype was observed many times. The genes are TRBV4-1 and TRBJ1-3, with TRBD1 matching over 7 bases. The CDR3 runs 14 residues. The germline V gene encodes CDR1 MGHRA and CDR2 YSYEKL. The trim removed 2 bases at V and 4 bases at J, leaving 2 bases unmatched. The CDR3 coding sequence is TGCGCCAGCAGCCAACCGGGACAGGGAAACACCATATATTTT. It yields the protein CASSQPGQGNTIYF.

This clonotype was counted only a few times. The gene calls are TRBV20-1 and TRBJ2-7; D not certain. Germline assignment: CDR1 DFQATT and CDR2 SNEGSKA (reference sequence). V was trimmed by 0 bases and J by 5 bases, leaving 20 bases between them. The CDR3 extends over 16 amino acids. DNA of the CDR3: TGCAGTGCTAGAGATCTTGAGACACGCCTGGGGAACGAGCAGTACTTC. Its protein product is CSARDLETRLGNEQYF.

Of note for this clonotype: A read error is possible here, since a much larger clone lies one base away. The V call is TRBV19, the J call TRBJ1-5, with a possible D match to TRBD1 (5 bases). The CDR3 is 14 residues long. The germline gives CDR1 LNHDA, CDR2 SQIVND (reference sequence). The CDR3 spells CAGSRDSRKGPQHF. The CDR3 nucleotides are TGTGCCGGTAGCAGGGACTCCCGCAAGGGGCCCCAGCATTTT.

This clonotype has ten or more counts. DNA for the CDR3: TGCAGTGCCAGTCAGGGGAGAAAGCCCTACGAGCAGTACTTC. It is translated as CSASQGRKPYEQYF. The rearrangement links TRBV20-1 to TRBJ2-7; D is perhaps TRBD1 (6 bases). The CDR3 extends over 14 amino acids. The germline gives CDR1 DFQATT, CDR2 SNEGSKA (reference sequence). V was clipped by 6 bases and J by 2 bases, with 17 bases between them.

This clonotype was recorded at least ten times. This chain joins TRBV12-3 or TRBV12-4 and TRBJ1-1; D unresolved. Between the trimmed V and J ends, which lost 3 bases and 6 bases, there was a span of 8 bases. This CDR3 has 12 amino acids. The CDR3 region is CASSLGYPEAFF. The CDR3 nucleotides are TGTGCCAGCAGTTTGGGTTACCCTGAAGCTTTCTTT.